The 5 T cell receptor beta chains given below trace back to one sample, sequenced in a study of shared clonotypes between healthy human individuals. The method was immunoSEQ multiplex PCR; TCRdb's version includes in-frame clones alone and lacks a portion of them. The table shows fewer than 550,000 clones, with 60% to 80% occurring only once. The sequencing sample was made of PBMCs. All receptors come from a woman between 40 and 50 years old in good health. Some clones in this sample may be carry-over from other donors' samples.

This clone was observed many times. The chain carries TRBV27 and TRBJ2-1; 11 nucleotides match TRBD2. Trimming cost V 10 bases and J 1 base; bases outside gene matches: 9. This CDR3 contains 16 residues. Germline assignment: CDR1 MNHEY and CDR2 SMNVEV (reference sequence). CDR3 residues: CATSPGLADSYNEQFF. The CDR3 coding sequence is TGTGCCACCTCCCCGGGACTAGCGGATTCCTACAATGAGCAGTTCTTC.

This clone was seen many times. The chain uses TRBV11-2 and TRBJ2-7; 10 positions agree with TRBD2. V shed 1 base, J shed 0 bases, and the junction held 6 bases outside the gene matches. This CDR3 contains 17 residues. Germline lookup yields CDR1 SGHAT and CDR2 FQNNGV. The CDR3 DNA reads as TGTGCCAGCAGCTTAGCTCCTAGCGGGAGTGTCTCCTACGAGCAGTACTTC. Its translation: CASSLAPSGSVSYEQYF.

CDR3 region: CASSASAGNQETQYF. The CDR3 DNA sequence: TGTGCCAGCAGTGCATCCGCAGGGAACCAAGAGACCCAGTACTTC. The chain joins TRBV6-4 to TRBJ2-5; TRBD1 is a possible D gene (5 bases). There are 15 residues in the CDR3. V was clipped by 4 bases and J by 0 bases, with 12 bases between them. CDR1 and CDR2 (germline): MRHNA, SNTAGT.

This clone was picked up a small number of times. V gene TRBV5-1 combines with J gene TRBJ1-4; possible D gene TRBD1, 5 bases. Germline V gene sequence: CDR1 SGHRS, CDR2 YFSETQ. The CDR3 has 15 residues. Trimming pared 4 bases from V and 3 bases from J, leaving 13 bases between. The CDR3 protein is CASSQTVQANEKLFF. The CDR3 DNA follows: TGCGCCAGCAGCCAGACAGTTCAGGCTAATGAAAAACTGTTTTTT.

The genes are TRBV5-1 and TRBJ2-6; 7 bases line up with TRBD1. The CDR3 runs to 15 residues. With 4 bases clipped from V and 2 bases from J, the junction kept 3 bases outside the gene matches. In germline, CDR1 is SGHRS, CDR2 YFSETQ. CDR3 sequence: CASSPDRAGANVLTF. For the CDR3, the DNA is TGCGCCAGCAGCCCCGACAGGGCTGGGGCCAACGTCCTGACTTTC.